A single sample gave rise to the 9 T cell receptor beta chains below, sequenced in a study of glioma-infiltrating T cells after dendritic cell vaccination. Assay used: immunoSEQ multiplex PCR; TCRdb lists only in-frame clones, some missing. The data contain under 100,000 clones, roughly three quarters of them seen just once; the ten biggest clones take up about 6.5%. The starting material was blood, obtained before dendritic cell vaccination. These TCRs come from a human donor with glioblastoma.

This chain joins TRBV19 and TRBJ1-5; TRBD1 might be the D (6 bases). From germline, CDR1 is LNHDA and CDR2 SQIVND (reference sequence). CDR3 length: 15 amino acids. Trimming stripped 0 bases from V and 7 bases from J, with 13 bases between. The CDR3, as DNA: TGTGCCAGTAGTATAGAGACAGGACGTAACCAGCCCCAGCATTTT. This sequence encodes CASSIETGRNQPQHF. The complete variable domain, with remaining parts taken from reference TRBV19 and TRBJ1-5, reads DGGITQSPKYLFRKEGQNVTLSCEQNLNHDAMYWYRQDPGQGLRLIYYSQIVNDFQKGDIAEGYSVSREKKESFPLTVTSAQKNPTAFYLCASSIETGRNQPQHFGDGTRLSIL.

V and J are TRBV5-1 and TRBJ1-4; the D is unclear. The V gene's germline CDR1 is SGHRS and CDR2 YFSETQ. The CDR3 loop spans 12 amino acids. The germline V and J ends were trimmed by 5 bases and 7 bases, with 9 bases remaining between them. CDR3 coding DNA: TGCGCCAGCAGGGAAGGGAGTGAAAAACTGTTTTTT. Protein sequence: CASREGSEKLFF. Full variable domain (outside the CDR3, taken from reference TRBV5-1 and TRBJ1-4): KAGVTQTPRYLIKTRGQQVTLSCSPISGHRSVSWYQQTPGQGLQFLFEYFSETQRNKGNFPGRFSGRQFSNSRSEMNVSTLELGDSALYLCASREGSEKLFFGSGTQLSVL.

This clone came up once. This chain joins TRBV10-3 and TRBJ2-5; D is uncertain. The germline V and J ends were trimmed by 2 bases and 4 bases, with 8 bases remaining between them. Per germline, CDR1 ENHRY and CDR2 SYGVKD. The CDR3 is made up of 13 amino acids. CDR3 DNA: TGTGCCATCAGTGAGCCCCCCGGAGAGACCCAGTACTTC. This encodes CAISEPPGETQYF.

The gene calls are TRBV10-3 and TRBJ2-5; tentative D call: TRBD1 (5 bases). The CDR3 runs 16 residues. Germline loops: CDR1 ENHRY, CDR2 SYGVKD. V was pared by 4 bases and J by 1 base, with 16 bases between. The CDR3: CAISVIDSHFQETQYF. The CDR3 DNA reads TGTGCCATCAGTGTGATTGACAGTCACTTCCAAGAGACCCAGTACTTC.

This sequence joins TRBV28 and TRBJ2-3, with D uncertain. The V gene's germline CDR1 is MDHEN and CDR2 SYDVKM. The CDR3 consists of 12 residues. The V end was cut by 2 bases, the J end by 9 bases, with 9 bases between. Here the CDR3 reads CASSLSDRTQYF. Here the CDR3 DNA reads TGTGCCAGCAGTTTAAGTGATCGGACGCAGTATTTT.

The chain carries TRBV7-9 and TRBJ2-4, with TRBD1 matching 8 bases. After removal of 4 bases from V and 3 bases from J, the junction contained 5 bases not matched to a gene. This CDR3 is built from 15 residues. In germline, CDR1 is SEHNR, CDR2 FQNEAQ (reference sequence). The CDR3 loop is CASSSTGVDKNIQYF. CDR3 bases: TGTGCCAGCAGCTCGACAGGGGTAGACAAAAACATTCAGTACTTC.

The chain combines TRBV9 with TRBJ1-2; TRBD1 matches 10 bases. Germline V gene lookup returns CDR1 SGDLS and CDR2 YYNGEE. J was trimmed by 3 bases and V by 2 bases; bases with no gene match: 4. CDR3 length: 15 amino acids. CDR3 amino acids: CASSVRTGGDYGYTF. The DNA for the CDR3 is TGTGCCAGCAGCGTCCGGACAGGGGGGGACTATGGCTACACCTTC.

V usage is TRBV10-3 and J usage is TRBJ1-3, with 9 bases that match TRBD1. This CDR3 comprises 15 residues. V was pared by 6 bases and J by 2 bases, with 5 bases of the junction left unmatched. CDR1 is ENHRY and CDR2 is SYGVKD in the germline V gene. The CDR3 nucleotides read TGTGCCATCAGGAGGACAGGGGTAACTGGAAACACCATATATTTT. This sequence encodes CAIRRTGVTGNTIYF.

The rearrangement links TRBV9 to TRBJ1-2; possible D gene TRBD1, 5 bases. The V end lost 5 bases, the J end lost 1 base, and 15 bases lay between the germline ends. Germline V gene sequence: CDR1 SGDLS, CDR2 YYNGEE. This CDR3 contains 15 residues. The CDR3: CASSSSGLLNYGYTF. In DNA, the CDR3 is TGTGCCAGCAGTTCCTCGGGACTCCTTAACTATGGCTACACCTTC.